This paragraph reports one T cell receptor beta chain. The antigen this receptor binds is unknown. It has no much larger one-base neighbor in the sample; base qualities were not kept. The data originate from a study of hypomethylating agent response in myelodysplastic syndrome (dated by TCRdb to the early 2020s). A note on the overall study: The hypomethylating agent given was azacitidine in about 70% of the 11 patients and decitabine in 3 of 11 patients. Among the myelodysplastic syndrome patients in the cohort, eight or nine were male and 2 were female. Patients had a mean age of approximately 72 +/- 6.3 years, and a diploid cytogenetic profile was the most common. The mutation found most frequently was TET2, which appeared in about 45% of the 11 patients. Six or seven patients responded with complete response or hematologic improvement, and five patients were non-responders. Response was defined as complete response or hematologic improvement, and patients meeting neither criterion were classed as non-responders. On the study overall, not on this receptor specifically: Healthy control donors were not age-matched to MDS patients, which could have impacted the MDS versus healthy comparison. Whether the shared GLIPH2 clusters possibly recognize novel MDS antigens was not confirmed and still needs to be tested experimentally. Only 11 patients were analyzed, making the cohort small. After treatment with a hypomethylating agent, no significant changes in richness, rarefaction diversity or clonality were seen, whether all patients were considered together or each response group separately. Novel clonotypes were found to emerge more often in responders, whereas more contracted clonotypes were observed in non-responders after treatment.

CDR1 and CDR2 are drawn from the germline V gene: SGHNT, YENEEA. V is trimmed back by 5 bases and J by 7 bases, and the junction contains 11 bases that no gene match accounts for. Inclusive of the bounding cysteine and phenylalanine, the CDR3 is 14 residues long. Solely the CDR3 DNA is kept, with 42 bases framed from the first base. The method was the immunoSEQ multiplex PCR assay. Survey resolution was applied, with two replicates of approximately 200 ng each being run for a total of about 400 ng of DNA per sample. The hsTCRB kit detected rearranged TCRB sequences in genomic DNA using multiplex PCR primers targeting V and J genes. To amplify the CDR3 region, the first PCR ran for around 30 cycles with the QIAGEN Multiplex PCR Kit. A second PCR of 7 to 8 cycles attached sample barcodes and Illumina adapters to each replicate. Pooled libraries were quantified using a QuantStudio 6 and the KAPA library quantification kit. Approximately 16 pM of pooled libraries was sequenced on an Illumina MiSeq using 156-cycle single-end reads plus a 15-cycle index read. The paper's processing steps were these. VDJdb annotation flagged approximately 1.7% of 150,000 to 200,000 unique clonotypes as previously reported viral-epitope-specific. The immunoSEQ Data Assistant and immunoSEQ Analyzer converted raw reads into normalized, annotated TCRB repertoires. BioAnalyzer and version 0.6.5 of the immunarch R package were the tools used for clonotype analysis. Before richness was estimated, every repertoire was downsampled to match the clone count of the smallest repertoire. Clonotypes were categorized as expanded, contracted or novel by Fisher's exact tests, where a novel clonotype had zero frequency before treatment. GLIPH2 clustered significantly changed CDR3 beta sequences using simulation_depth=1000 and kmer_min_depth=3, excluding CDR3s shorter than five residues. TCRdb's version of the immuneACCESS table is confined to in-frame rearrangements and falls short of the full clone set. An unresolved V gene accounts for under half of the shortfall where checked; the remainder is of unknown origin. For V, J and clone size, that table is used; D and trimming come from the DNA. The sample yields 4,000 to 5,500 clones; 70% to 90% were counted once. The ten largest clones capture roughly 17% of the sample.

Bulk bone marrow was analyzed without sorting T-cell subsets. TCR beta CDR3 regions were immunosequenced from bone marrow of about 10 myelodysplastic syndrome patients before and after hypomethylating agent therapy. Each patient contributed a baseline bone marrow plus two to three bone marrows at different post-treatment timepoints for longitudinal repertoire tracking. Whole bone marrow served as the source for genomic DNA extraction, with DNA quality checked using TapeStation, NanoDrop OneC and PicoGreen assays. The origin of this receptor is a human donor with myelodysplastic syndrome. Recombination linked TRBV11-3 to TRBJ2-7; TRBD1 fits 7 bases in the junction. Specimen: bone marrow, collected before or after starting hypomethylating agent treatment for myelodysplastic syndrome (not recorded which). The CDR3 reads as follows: CASSRTLGTAEQYF. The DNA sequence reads TGTGCCAGCAGCCGAACCCTCGGGACAGCAGAGCAGTACTTC.